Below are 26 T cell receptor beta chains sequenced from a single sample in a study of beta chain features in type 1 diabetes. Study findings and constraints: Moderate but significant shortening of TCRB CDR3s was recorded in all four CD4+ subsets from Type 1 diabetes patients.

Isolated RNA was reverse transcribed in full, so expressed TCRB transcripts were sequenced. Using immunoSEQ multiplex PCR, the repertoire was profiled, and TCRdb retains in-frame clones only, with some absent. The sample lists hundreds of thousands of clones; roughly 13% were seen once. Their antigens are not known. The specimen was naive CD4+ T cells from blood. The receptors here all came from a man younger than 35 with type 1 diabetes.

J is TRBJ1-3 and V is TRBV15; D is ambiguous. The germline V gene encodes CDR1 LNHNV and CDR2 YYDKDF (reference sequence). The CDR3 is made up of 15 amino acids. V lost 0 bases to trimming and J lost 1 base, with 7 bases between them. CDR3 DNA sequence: TGTGCCACCAGCAGAGATTGGGGTTCTGGAAACACCATATATTTT. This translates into CATSRDWGSGNTIYF.

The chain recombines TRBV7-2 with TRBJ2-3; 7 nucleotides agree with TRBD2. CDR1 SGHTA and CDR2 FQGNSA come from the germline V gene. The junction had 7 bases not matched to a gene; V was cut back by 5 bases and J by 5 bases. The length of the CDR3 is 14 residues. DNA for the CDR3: TGTGCCAGCAGCCCTGGACTAGTAGGAGATACGCAGTATTTT. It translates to CASSPGLVGDTQYF.

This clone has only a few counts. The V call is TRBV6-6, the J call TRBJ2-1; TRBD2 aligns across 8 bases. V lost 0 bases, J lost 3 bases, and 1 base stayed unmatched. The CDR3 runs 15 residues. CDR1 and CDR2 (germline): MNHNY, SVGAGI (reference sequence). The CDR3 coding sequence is TGTGCCAGCAGTTACTCTAGCGGGATCTACAATGAGCAGTTCTTC. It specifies CASSYSSGIYNEQFF.

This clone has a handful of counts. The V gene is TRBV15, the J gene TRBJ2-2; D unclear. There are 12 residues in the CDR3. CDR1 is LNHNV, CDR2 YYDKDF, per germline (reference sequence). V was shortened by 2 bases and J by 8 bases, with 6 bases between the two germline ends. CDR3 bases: TGTGCCACCAGCAGATCCCTGGGGGAGCTGTTTTTT. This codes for CATSRSLGELFF.

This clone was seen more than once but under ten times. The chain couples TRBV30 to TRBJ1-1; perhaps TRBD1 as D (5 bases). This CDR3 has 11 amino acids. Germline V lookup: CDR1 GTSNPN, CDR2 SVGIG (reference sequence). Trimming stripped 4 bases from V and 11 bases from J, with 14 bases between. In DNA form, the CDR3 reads TGTGCCTGGAAATGGGACTTGGGGGCTTTCTTT. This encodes CAWKWDLGAFF.

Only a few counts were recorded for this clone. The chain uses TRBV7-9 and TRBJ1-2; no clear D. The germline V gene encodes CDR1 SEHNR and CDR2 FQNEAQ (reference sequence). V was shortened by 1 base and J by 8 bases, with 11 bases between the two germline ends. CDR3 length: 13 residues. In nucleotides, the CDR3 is TGTGCCAGCAGCTTAGGGAATCCAAAGGGCTACACCTTC. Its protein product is CASSLGNPKGYTF.

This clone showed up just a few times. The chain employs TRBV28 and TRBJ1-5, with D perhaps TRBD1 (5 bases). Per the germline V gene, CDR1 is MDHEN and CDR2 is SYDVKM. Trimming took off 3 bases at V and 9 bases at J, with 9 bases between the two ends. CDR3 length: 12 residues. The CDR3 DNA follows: TGTGCCAGCAGTTTTCGTGGGGGGCCCCAGCATTTT. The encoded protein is CASSFRGGPQHF. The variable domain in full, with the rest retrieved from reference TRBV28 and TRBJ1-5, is DVKVTQSSRYLVKRTGEKVFLECVQDMDHENMFWYRQDPGLGLRLIYFSYDVKMKEKGDIPEGYSVSREKKERFSLILESASTNQTSMYLCASSFRGGPQHFGDGTRLSIL.

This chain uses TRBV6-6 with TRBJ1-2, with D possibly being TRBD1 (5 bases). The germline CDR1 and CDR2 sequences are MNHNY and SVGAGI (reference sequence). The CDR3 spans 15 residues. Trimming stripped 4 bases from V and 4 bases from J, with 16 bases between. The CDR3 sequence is CASSSRHRGLYGYTF. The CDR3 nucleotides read TGTGCCAGCAGTTCTAGACACCGGGGCCTCTATGGCTACACCTTC.

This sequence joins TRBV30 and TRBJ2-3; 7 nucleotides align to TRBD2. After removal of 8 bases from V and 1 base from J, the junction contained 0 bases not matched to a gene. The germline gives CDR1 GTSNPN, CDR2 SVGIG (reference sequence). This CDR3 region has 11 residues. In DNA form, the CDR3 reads TGTGCCCGGGAGGGCACAGATACGCAGTATTTT. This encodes CAREGTDTQYF.

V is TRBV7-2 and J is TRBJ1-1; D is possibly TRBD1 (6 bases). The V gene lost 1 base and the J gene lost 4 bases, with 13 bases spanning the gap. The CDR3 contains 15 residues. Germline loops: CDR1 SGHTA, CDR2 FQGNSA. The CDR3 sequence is CASSLVGAMGTEAFF. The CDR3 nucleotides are TGTGCCAGCAGCTTAGTGGGGGCTATGGGCACTGAAGCTTTCTTT.

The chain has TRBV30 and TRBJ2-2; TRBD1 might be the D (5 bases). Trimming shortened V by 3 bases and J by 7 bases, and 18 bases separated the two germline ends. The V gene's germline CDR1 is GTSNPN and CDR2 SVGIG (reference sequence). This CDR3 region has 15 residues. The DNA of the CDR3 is TGTGCCTGGAGGGGTGCAGGGCGGTTAATCGGGGAGCTGTTTTTT. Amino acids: CAWRGAGRLIGELFF.

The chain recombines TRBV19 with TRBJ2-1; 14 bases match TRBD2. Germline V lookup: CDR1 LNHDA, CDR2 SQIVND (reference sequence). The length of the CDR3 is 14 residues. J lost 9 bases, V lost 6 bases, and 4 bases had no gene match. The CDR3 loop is CASRGLAGVAEQFF. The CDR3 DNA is TGTGCCAGTAGGGGACTAGCGGGAGTTGCTGAGCAGTTCTTC.

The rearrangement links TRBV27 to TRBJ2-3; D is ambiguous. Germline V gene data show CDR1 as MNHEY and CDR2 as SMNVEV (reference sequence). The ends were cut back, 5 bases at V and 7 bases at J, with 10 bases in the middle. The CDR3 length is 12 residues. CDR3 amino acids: CASSRLQNTQYF. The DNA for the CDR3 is TGTGCCAGCAGTCGACTCCAGAATACGCAGTATTTT.

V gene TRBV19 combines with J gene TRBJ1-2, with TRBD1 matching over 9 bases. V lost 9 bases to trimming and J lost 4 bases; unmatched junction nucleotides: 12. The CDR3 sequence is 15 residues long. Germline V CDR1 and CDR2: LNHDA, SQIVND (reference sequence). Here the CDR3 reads CASQDTGTGIYGYTF. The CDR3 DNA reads TGTGCCAGCCAGGATACCGGGACAGGGATCTATGGCTACACCTTC.

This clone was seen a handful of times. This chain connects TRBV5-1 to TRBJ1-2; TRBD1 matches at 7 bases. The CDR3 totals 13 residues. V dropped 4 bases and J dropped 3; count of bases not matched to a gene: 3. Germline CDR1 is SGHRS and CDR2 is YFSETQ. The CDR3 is CASSAGQDYGYTF. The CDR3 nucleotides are TGCGCCAGCAGCGCTGGACAGGACTATGGCTACACCTTC.

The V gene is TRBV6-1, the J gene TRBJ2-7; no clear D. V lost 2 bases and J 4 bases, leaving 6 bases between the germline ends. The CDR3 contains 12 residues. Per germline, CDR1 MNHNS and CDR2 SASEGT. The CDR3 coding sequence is TGTGCCAGCAGTGAATTGACTTACGAGCAGTACTTC. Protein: CASSELTYEQYF.

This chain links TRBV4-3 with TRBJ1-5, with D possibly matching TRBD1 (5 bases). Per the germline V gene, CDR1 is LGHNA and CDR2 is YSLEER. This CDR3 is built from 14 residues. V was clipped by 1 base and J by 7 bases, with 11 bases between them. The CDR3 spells CASSQVGGGQPQHF. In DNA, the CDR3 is TGCGCCAGCAGCCAAGTGGGGGGTGGGCAGCCCCAGCATTTT.

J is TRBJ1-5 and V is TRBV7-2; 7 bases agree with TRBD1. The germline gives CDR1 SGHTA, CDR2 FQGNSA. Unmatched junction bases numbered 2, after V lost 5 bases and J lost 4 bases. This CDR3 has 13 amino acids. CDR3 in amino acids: CASSQGQNQPQHF. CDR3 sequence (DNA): TGTGCCAGCAGCCAGGGACAGAATCAGCCCCAGCATTTT.

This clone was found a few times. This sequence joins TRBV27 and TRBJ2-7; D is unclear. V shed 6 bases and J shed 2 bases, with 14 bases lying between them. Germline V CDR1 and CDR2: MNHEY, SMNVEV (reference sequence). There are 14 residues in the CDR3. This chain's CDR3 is CASSRTVGTYEQYF. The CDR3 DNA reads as TGTGCCAGCAGCCGGACCGTTGGGACCTACGAGCAGTACTTC.

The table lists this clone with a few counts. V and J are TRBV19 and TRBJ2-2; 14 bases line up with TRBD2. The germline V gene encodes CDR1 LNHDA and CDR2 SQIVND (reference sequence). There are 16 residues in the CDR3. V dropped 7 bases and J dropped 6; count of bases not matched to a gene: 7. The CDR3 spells CASTLTSGRAAGELFF. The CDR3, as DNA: TGTGCCAGTACCTTGACTAGCGGGAGGGCCGCCGGGGAGCTGTTTTTT. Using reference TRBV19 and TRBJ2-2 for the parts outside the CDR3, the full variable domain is DGGITQSPKYLFRKEGQNVTLSCEQNLNHDAMYWYRQDPGQGLRLIYYSQIVNDFQKGDIAEGYSVSREKKESFPLTVTSAQKNPTAFYLCASTLTSGRAAGELFFGEGSRLTVL.

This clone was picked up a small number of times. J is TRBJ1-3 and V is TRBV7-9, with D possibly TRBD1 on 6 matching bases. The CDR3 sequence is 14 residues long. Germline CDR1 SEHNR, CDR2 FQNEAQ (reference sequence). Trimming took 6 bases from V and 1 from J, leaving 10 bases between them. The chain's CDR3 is CASRRTVSGNTIYF. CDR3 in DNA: TGTGCCAGCAGGAGGACAGTTTCTGGAAACACCATATATTTT.

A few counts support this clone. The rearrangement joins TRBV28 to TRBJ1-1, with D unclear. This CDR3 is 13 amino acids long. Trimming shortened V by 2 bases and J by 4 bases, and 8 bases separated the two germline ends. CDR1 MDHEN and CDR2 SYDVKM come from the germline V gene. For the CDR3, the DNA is TGTGCCAGCAGTTTAAATCAGGTCACTGAAGCTTTCTTT. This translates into CASSLNQVTEAFF.

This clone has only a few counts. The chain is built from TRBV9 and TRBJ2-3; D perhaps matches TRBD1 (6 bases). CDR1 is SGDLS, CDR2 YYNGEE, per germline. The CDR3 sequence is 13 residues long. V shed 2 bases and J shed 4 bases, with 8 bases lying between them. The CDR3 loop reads CASSVGASDTQYF. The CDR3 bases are TGTGCCAGCAGCGTGGGGGCTTCAGATACGCAGTATTTT.

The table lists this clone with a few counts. CDR3 nucleotides: TGTGCCAGCAGCCCACATAGCGGGGGGAGCACAGATACGCAGTATTTT. Residues: CASSPHSGGSTDTQYF. V gene TRBV27 combines with J gene TRBJ2-3; 10 bases match TRBD2. CDR3 size: 16 residues. J was trimmed by 0 bases and V by 6 bases; bases with no gene match: 6. CDR1 is MNHEY, CDR2 SMNVEV, per germline (reference sequence).

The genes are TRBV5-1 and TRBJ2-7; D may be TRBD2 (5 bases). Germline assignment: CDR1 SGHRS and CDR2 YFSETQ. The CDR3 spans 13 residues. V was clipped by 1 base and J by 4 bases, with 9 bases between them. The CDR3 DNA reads TGCGCCAGCAGCTTGAAGGGAGAATACGAGCAGTACTTC. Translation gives CASSLKGEYEQYF. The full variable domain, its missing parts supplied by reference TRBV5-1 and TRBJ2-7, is KAGVTQTPRYLIKTRGQQVTLSCSPISGHRSVSWYQQTPGQGLQFLFEYFSETQRNKGNFPGRFSGRQFSNSRSEMNVSTLELGDSALYLCASSLKGEYEQYFGPGTRLTVT.

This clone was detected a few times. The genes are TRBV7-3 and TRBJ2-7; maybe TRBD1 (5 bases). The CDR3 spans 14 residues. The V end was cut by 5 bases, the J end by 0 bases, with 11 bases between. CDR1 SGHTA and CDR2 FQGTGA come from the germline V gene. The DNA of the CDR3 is TGTGCCAGCAGCCAAACAGGTAGCTCCTACGAGCAGTACTTC. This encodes CASSQTGSSYEQYF.